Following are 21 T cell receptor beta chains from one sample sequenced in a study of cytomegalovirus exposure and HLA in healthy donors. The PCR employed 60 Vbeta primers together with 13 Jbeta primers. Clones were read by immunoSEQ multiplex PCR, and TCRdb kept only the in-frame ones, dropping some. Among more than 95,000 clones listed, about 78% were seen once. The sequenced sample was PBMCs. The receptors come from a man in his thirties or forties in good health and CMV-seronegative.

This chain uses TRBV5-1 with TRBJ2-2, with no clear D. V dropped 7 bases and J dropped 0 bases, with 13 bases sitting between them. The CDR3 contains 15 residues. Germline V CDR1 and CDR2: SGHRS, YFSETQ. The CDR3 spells CASCFLQTNTGELFF. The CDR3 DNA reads TGCGCCAGCTGTTTCCTCCAGACGAACACCGGGGAGCTGTTTTTT.

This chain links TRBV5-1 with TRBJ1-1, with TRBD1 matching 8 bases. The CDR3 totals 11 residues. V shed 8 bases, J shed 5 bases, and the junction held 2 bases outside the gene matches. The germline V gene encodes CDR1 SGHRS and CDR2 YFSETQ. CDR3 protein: CARQGDTEAFF. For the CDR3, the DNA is TGCGCCAGACAGGGGGATACTGAAGCTTTCTTT.

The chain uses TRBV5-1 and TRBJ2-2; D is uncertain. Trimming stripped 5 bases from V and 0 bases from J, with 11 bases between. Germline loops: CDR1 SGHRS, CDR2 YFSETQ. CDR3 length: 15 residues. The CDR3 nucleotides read TGCGCCAGCAGTCTTGAGAGCCCGAACACCGGGGAGCTGTTTTTT. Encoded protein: CASSLESPNTGELFF.

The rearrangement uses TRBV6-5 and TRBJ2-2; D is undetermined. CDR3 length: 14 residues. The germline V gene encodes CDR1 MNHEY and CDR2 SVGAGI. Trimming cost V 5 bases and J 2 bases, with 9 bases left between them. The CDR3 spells CASSRGSNTGELFF. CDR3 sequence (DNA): TGTGCCAGCAGTAGAGGCAGCAACACCGGGGAGCTGTTTTTT.

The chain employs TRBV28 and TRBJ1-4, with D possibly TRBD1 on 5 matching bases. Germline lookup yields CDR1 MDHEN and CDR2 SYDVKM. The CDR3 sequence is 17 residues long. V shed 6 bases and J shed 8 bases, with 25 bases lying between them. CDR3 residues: CASSRSGGRFNNEKLFF. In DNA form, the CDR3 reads TGTGCCAGCAGCCGTTCCGGGGGAAGGTTTAACAACGAAAAACTGTTTTTT. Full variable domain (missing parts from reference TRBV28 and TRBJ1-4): DVKVTQSSRYLVKRTGEKVFLECVQDMDHENMFWYRQDPGLGLRLIYFSYDVKMKEKGDIPEGYSVSREKKERFSLILESASTNQTSMYLCASSRSGGRFNNEKLFFGSGTQLSVL.

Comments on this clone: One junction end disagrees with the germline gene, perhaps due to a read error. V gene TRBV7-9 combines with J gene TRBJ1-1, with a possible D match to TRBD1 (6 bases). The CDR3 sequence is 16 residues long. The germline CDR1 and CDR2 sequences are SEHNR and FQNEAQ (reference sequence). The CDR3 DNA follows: TGTTCCAGCAGCTTAGGGCGAGAGGGGGAGAACACTGAAGCTTTCTTT. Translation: CSSSLGREGENTEAFF.

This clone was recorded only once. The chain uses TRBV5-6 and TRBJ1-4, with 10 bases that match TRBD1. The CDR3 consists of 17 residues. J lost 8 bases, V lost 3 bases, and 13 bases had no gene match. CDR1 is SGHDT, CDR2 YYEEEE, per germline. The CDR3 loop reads CASSWTPVGQGREKLFF. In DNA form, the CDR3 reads TGTGCCAGCAGCTGGACGCCGGTGGGACAGGGGCGGGAAAAACTGTTTTTT.

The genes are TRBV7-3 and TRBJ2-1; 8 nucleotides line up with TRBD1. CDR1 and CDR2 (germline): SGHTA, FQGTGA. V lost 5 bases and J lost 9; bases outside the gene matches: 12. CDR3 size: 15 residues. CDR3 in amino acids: CASSPGQGVIREQFF. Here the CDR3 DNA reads TGTGCCAGCAGCCCCGGACAGGGTGTCATCCGTGAGCAGTTCTTC.

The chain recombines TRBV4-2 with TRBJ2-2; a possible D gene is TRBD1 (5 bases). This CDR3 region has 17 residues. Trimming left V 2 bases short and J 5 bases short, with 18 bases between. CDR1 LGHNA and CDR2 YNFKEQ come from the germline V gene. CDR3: CASSQPPVGQTTGELFF. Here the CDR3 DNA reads TGTGCCAGCAGCCAACCCCCGGTGGGGCAAACGACCGGGGAGCTGTTTTTT.

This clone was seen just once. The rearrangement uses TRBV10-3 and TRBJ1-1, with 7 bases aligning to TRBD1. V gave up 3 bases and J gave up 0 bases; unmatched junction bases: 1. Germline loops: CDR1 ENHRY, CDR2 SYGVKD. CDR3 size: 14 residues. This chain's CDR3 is CAISEQGLNTEAFF. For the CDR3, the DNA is TGTGCCATCAGTGAACAGGGGCTGAACACTGAAGCTTTCTTT.

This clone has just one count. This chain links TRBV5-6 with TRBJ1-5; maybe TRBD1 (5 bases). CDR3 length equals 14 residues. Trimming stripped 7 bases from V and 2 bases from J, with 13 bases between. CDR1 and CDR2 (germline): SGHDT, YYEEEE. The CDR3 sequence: CASSIPQGNQPQHF. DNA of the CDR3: TGTGCCAGCTCTATCCCACAGGGCAATCAGCCCCAGCATTTT.

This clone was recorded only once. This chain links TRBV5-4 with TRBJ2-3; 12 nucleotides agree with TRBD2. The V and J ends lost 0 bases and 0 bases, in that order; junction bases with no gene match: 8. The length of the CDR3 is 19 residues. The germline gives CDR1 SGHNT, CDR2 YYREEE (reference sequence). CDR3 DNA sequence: TGTGCCAGCAGCTTGGCCCTAGCGGGGGGGCGTTGGAGCACAGATACGCAGTATTTT. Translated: CASSLALAGGRWSTDTQYF. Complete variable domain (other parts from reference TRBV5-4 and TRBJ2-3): ETGVTQSPTHLIKTRGQQVTLRCSSQSGHNTVSWYQQALGQGPQFIFQYYREEENGRGNFPPRFSGLQFPNYSSELNVNALELDDSALYLCASSLALAGGRWSTDTQYFGPGTRLTVL.

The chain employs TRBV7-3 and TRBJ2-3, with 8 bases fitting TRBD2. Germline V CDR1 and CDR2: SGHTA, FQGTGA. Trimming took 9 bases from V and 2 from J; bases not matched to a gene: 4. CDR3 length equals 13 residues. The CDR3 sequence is CASSGGTTDTQYF. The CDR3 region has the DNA TGTGCCAGTTCGGGGGGGACCACAGATACGCAGTATTTT.

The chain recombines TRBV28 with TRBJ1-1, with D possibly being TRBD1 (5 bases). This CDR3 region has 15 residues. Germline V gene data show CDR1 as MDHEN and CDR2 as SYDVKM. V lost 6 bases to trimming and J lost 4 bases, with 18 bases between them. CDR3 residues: CASSVGVGGSTEAFF. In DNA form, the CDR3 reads TGTGCCAGCAGCGTCGGGGTGGGGGGGAGCACTGAAGCTTTCTTT.

The CDR3 DNA sequence: TGTGCCAGCAGCGTAGCATCTAGCGGGACAACCTACGAGCAGTACTTC. Protein: CASSVASSGTTYEQYF. The chain uses TRBV9 and TRBJ2-7, with 9 bases aligning to TRBD2. The germline CDR1 and CDR2 sequences are SGDLS and YYNGEE. After removal of 0 bases from V and 2 bases from J, the junction contained 6 bases not matched to a gene. The CDR3 length is 16 residues.

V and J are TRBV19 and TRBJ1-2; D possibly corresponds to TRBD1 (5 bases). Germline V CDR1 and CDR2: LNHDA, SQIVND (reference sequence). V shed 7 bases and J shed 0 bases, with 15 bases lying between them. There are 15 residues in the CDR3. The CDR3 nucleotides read TGTGCCAGTATGTCAGTGGGGGGGACTAACTATGGCTACACCTTC. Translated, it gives CASMSVGGTNYGYTF. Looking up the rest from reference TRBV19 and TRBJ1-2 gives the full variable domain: DGGITQSPKYLFRKEGQNVTLSCEQNLNHDAMYWYRQDPGQGLRLIYYSQIVNDFQKGDIAEGYSVSREKKESFPLTVTSAQKNPTAFYLCASMSVGGTNYGYTFGSGTRLTVV.

CDR3 DNA: TGTGCCAGCAGCACGGCCAGGGACAGGGCCTACGAGCAGTACTTC. Protein sequence: CASSTARDRAYEQYF. This rearrangement joins TRBV7-2 to TRBJ2-7; 9 bases align to TRBD1. Per the germline V gene, CDR1 is SGHTA and CDR2 is FQGNSA. V lost 5 bases and J lost 2; bases outside the gene matches: 7. The CDR3 covers 15 residues.

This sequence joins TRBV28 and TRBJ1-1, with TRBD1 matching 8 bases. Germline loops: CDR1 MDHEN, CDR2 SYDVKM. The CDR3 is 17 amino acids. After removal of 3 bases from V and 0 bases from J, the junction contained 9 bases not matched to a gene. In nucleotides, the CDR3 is TGTGCCAGCAGTTTGCCGCTCAACAGGGGGTTGAACACTGAAGCTTTCTTT. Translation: CASSLPLNRGLNTEAFF. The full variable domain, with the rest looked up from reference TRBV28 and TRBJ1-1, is DVKVTQSSRYLVKRTGEKVFLECVQDMDHENMFWYRQDPGLGLRLIYFSYDVKMKEKGDIPEGYSVSREKKERFSLILESASTNQTSMYLCASSLPLNRGLNTEAFFGQGTRLTVV.

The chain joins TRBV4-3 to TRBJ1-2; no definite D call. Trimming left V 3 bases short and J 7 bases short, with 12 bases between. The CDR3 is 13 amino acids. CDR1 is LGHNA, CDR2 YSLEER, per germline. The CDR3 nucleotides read TGCGCCAGCAGCCAGAACGGGGTTGGTGGCTACACCTTC. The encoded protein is CASSQNGVGGYTF.

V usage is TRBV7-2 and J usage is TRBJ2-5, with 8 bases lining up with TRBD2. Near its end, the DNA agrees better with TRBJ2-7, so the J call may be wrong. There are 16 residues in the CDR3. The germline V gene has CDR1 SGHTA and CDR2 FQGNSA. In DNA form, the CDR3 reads TGTGCCAGCAGCTTAGCGTTGAGTCTAGCGGGCTACGAGCAGTACTTC. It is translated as CASSLALSLAGYEQYF.

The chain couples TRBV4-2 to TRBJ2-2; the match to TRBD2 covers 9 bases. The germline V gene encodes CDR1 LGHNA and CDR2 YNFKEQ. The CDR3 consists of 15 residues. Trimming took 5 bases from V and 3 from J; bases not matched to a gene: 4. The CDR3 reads CASSKGLADTGELFF. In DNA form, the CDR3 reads TGTGCCAGCAGCAAGGGACTAGCCGACACCGGGGAGCTGTTTTTT.